This TCR beta chain was captured by sequencing in a study of shared clonotypes between healthy human individuals. Study-wide context: A couple of women and three men aged 18 to 49 served as donors.

V shed 11 bases and J shed 1 base, with 9 bases lying between them. The CDR3 has 12 residues. The germline CDR1 and CDR2 sequences are MDHEN and SYDVKM. Amplification in unsorted PBMC replicate PCRs started from 250 to 300 ng DNA, which equals tens of thousands of T cell genomes. Unsorted PBMC DNA was sequenced on ten immunoSEQ deep assay plates. The repertoire was sequenced with immunoSEQ multiplex PCR; TCRdb's copy has only in-frame clones and lacks some. Here the sample spans a few hundred thousand clones, roughly four fifths being singletons. This clone was found many times. The specimen was PBMCs. V and J are TRBV28 and TRBJ1-5; D is undetermined. This TCR was recovered from a woman aged 40 to 50 in good health. Some clones in this sample may be carry-over from other donors' samples. CDR3 nucleotides: TGTGCCGGCCAGGACAGCAATCAGCCCCAGCATTTT. This encodes CAGQDSNQPQHF.